The present T cell receptor beta chain was sequenced within a study of somatic mutations in cytotoxic T cells in rheumatoid arthritis. Across the whole study: Flow sorting of some V beta antibody-stained T cells reached nearly 100% purity, with V beta1+ cells also TCRB-sequenced.

The V and J ends lost 4 bases and 3 bases respectively, with 15 bases between them. Germline values: CDR1 LGHNA, CDR2 YSLEER. The CDR3 contains 16 residues. Study results and limitations: Among rheumatoid arthritis patients, TRBV07 appeared slightly underrepresented, and this finding was left without any adjustment for multiple comparisons.

This clone was found a few times. Antigen specificity is unknown. Generated by immunoSEQ multiplex PCR, the TCRdb table keeps only in-frame clones and is missing some. The table records about 20,000 clones, less than 90% of them present only once. This TCR was recovered from a man aged 35 to 55 in good health. What was sequenced was CD8+ T cells sorted from blood. The genes are TRBV4-3 and TRBJ1-4; D call uncertain. The CDR3 nucleotides are TGCGCCAGCAGCCCGACCCCCGCGGCACCTAATGAAAAACTGTTTTTT. Protein product: CASSPTPAAPNEKLFF.